This T cell receptor beta chain was profiled in a study of cytomegalovirus exposure and HLA in healthy donors. Germline V lookup: CDR1 SGHRS, CDR2 YFSETQ. The CDR3 is made up of 17 amino acids. The V and J ends lost 4 bases and 7 bases, in that order; junction bases with no gene match: 15. General observations from the study: The study designated 150 to 200 TCR beta chains cytomegalovirus-associated. A later examination showed that TCR association rates differed by HLA locus, with DRB1 most and HLA-C fewest. In a later analysis, productive TCRs from donors in an Asian-associated ancestry cluster reportedly carried fewer N-insertions than the cohort mean. Trimming of TCR beta V- and J-genes showed a link, identified in a later analysis, to a missense DCLRE1C variant.

PCR was performed using 60 Vbeta and 13 Jbeta primers. Clones were sequenced by immunoSEQ multiplex PCR, and TCRdb holds only the in-frame ones, with some missing. The sample records roughly 150,000 clones, more than 75% being singletons. With regard to this clone: Its antigen is undetermined.

This TCR came from a middle-aged woman in good health and CMV-seronegative. The rearrangement joins TRBV5-1 to TRBJ2-7; the match to TRBD2 covers 12 bases. Source material: PBMCs. The CDR3 DNA is TGCGCCAGCAGCCGTCTCACGACTAGCGGGAGTTCTGAAGAGCAGTACTTC. It specifies CASSRLTTSGSSEEQYF.